The text below deals with one TCR beta chain. Its antigen has not been determined. Base qualities are not at hand, and no much larger clone is one base apart. The cohort was made up of roughly 670 healthy bone marrow donors. Cohort members were all nominally healthy when sampled, although unrecorded immune exposures were likely present. The donor tested CMV seropositive, placing the donor among the 289 seropositive members of the cohort. A peripheral blood sample was collected from each donor, and TCR beta sequencing was performed on peripheral blood mononuclear cells. The Qiagen DNeasy Blood Extraction Kit was used to extract genomic DNA from the blood cell samples. This record belongs to a study of cytomegalovirus exposure and HLA in healthy donors (dated by TCRdb to 2015 to 2018). For the study in its entirety: According to an earlier analysis of 587 of the donors, roughly 180 million T cells yielded roughly 100 million unique TCR beta sequences and less than 300 Gb of sequence data. Roughly 290 gigabases of sequencing data and 91 million or so unique TCR sequences made up an early release that covered 500 to 700 HLA-typed donors. The genetic ancestry cluster associated with self-reported Caucasian donors included about four fifths of the 350 to 500 genotyped donors. The study aimed to test whether signatures of past pathogen exposure could be identified by cataloging public T cell receptors. The T cell repertoires of 700 or so subjects were profiled by immunosequencing and related to cytomegalovirus serostatus. Along with the approximately 700-subject first cohort, a separate validation cohort of over 90 different subjects was used. To predict cytomegalovirus infection status, the study combined high-throughput TCR immunosequencing, statistical association of individual TCRs with disease status, and machine learning. A later analysis re-analyzed previously published TCR beta repertoires from roughly 690 donors and added high-resolution HLA genotyping to study TCR occurrence patterns. The later analysis used no new phenotypic data to find candidate immune exposures, relying instead on TCR beta sequences and their occurrence across donors. An earlier analysis of approximately 630 of the donors applied high-throughput TCR beta sequencing to assess whether each TCR beta V gene segment acted as functional or pseudogenic. Donor age, sex, ethnicity and CMV serostatus were compiled together with the repertoire data. Genome-wide SNP genotypes for about 55% of the roughly 670 donors were used in a later genetic analysis, which treated that subset as a discovery cohort. All discovery cohort repertoires had been generated using a single sequencing platform. Class I and class II HLA loci were covered by the typing at four-digit resolution. Typing coverage varied by locus: roughly 620-630 donors for A, B, C, DRB1 and DQB1; approximately 500 for DQA1; about 600 for DPA1; approximately 470 for DPB1. Several DR-DQ haplotypes were handled as single units for association and clustering, since linkage in the cohort was strong. Among 300 to 500 genotyped donors of the cohort, an average of approximately 200,000 unique TCR beta nucleotide sequences was sequenced per donor, of which roughly 18% were non-productive.

The protocol used for the library was the immunoSEQ multiplex PCR assay. For the multiplex PCR, a mixture combining 60 forward primers for TCR Vbeta segments and 13 reverse primers for TCR Jbeta segments was used. The CDR3 region of rearranged TCR beta genes was amplified from genomic DNA by a multiplex PCR assay. The amplified TCR beta libraries were sequenced on the Illumina HiSeq System as 87-base-pair reads. The original pipeline was this. A later analysis tallied around 82 million unique TCR beta chains across the 666 repertoires, and approximately 12 million of those chains were shared by two or more donors. To remove PCR and sequencing errors, raw reads were error-corrected and collapsed into unique sequences using a nearest-neighbor algorithm that merged closely related sequences. Alignment of CDR3 sequences to IMGT reference sequences was used to assign V, D and J gene segments. Each retained sequence needed at least a six-nucleotide match to both a V gene segment and a J gene segment. A rearrangement counted as productive if the CDR3 had no stop codons and remained in frame with V and J, and every other rearrangement counted as non-productive. Following IMGT convention, CDR3 was defined as the stretch from the second conserved V-encoded cysteine up to the conserved J-encoded phenylalanine. In an earlier analysis of 587 of the donors, sequences lacking an unambiguous match to a single V gene segment were excluded. An earlier analysis of almost 600 of the donors classified V segments as functional when productive rearrangements were above 56.7% and as segregating when the standard deviation between donors was above 5%. A statistical classification framework was developed to diagnose cytomegalovirus status using the catalog of TCR beta chain sequences. In a later analysis, V and J genes were assigned by comparing TCR nucleotide sequences against IMGT/GENE-DB human TR gene sequences. In a later analysis, CDR3 sequences and most-parsimonious VDJ recombination scenarios were assigned using the TCRdist pipeline. A later analysis defined each TCR beta chain by its CDR3 amino acid sequence plus V-gene family, and excluded reads lacking a unique V-gene family. A later analysis removed several hundred highly shared, low-generation-probability nucleotide sequences to deal with suspected cross-contamination and a sequencing artifact. In a later analysis, a clonal expansion index was calculated for each public chain from normalized within-repertoire ranks of inferred template counts. In a later analysis, generation probabilities were computed with a VDJ recombination model fitted to out-of-frame rearrangements, and the resulting probabilities were checked against IGoR. Hypergeometric tests were used in a later analysis to score TCR-TCR, TCR-HLA and TCR-CMV co-occurrence, with a repertoire-size bias correction applied to the TCR pairs. False discovery rates were estimated in a later analysis by permuting HLA or CMV assignments 20 times. In a later analysis, co-occurring TCRs were grouped using DBSCAN, with TCRdist sequence similarity added in when clustering inside HLA-allele-positive subsets. Co-occurrence clustering excluded repertoires with fewer than 30,000 or more than 120,000 public chains, plus five with anomalous nucleotide sharing. TCRdb took over this immuneACCESS table, retaining in-frame rearrangements with V and J assigned. Such tables are incomplete; in checked studies, under half of the missing clones stem from an unresolved V gene, and the remainder is unexplained. D and trimming were read from the DNA, whereas the V and J calls and clone size are those reported in that table. This sample is represented by roughly 250,000 clones; roughly four fifths of them were singletons. Together, the top ten hold 2% to 2.5% of the sample.

Per the germline V gene, LGHNA is the CDR1 and YSLEER is the CDR2. Taken from cysteine to phenylalanine, the CDR3 has 16 residues. Only the CDR3 portion is preserved as DNA: 48 bases, with reading frame beginning at the first base. Germline trimming amounts to 0 bases on V and 4 bases on J, with 6 as the count of junction bases outside the gene matches. Findings and caveats that apply to the study as a whole: Presence/absence analyses assumed roughly uniform sequencing depth across donors, an assumption that may not hold. Only TCR beta chains were sequenced in this cohort, and the absence of alpha or paired-chain data limited detectable features. When HLA alleles, especially DR and DQ, strongly co-occurred, attributing TCR associations to individual alleles was difficult. In both the original and validation cohorts, the classifier was reported to diagnose cytomegalovirus status with high specificity and sensitivity. V-gene and J-gene trimming of TCR beta chains was associated with a missense DCLRE1C variant in a later genetic analysis, and the association was replicated in an independent cohort. Most TCR sequences were seen in very few donors, while some public TCRs were found in many individuals. In vitro tests confirmed that three of the cytomegalovirus-associated TCR beta chains recognize cytomegalovirus antigens. In a later analysis, several top co-occurrence clusters were reported to appear linked to parvovirus B19, influenza, CMV and Epstein-Barr virus. HLA typing was unavailable for some donors at each locus, so association tests used only the typed subset. The 87-base-pair reads could not distinguish some IMGT-functional V segments, including TRBV6-2 and TRBV6-3, so those segments were excluded. A later genetic analysis reported fewer N-insertions in productive TCRs among donors in an Asian-associated ancestry cluster than the roughly 640-donor mean. A further reported finding was that TCR beta sequences accurately predicted the HLA-A and HLA-B alleles for most subjects in the first cohort. Specific HLA alleles were associated with 15,000 to 20,000 TCR beta sequences at a false discovery rate of 0.05 in a later analysis. According to the authors, the approach could potentially be generalized to other disease states and immunological phenotypes. CMV serostatus was the only immune exposure information available for the cohort. A group of highly shared sequence variants was considered likely to be a technical artifact of the sequencing pipeline. According to a later analysis, TCR association rates differed among HLA loci, with DRB1 alleles showing the most associated TCRs and HLA-C alleles showing the fewest. Because counts were too low, seventeen rarely observed V segments, including chromosome 9 orphons, were left out of the earlier analysis of 500 to 650 of the donors. Linkage disequilibrium might explain the correlated functional status among segregating V segments, but an unknown experimental factor could not be ruled out. An earlier analysis of approximately 600 of the donors showed that most TCR beta V segments appeared in productive rearrangements either about 87% or about 30% of the time, which broadly matched IMGT annotations. Compared with equally common non-associated chains, HLA-associated TCR beta chains in a later analysis were more clonally expanded and had lower generation probabilities. The study gave a list of under 200 TCR beta chains associated with cytomegalovirus. A later analysis found that most CMV-associated TCR beta chains appeared HLA-restricted, with HLA associations seemingly driven largely by CMV exposure.

The chain joins TRBV4-3 to TRBJ2-1; 7 central bases correspond to TRBD2. The sample was PBMCs. The TCR comes from a woman aged 40 to 50 in good health and CMV-seropositive. For the CDR3, the sequence is CASSQDSREGYNEQFF. The DNA reads as follows: TGCGCCAGCAGCCAAGATTCGAGGGAGGGGTACAATGAGCAGTTCTTC.